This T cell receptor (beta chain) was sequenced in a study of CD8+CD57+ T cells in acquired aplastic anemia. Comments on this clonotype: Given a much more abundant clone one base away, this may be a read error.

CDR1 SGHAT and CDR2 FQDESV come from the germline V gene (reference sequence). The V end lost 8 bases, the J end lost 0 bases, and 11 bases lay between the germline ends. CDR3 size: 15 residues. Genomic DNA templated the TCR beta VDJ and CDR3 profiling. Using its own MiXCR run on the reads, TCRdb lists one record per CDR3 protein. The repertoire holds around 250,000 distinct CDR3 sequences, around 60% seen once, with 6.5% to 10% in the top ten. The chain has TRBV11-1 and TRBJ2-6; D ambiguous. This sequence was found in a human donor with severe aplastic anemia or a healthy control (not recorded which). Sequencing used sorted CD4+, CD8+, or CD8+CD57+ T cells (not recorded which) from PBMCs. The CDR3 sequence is CASGRGASGANVLTF. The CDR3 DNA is TGTGCCAGCGGCCGAGGCGCCTCTGGGGCCAACGTCCTGACTTTC.